Listed below are T cell receptor beta chains from one sample, sequenced in a study of cytomegalovirus exposure and HLA in healthy donors. Here immunoSEQ multiplex PCR was the method, and the copy in TCRdb shows in-frame clones only, minus some. The sample records 210,000 or so clones, 70% to 90% being singletons. Sequencing was performed on PBMCs. The receptors originated from a woman younger than 35 in good health and CMV-seronegative. Both conserved end residues are part of each CDR3. The D gene is left open where the match is weak. Expanded clones are given a class, and other clones once, few, many or no size at all.

>TRBJ2-1|.|.|TRBV7-6
CASSKKGAPPYNEQFF
TGTGCCAGCAGCAAGAAAGGGGCACCACCCTACAATGAGCAGTTCTTC
>TRBJ2-5|.|TRBD2|TRBV4-1
CASSQESLAEETQYF
TGCGCCAGCAGCCAAGAATCCCTAGCGGAAGAGACCCAGTACTTC
>TRBJ1-4|.|.|TRBV28
CASSRGGANEKLFF
TGTGCCAGCAGTCGGGGAGGGGCTAATGAAAAACTGTTTTTT
>TRBJ1-1|.|TRBD1|TRBV30
CAGGQMNTEAFF
TGTGCCGGGGGACAGATGAACACTGAAGCTTTCTTT
>TRBJ2-7|.|.|TRBV28
CASSRGFYEQYF
TGTGCCAGCAGCCGAGGGTTCTACGAGCAGTACTTC
>TRBJ2-7|.|TRBD2|TRBV19
CASMGLAGVGSYEQYF
TGTGCCAGTATGGGACTAGCGGGAGTAGGGTCCTACGAGCAGTACTTC
>TRBJ1-1|.|.|TRBV9
CASSEDGGNTEAFF
TGTGCCAGCAGCGAGGACGGAGGCAACACTGAAGCTTTCTTT
>TRBJ2-7|few|.|TRBV7-6
CASSLLELNEQYF
TGTGCCAGCAGCTTACTAGAGCTAAACGAGCAGTACTTC
>TRBJ2-3|.|.|TRBV11-3
CASSLDPTDTQYF
TGTGCCAGCAGCTTAGATCCGACAGATACGCAGTATTTT
>TRBJ1-2|once|TRBD1|TRBV5-6
CASSPGIGQGASYGYTF
TGTGCCAGCAGCCCTGGAATAGGGCAGGGGGCGAGCTATGGCTACACCTTC
>TRBJ2-7|.|TRBD1|TRBV28
CASRRPRGYEQYF
TGTGCCAGCCGGCGGCCCAGGGGGTACGAGCAGTACTTC
>TRBJ2-2|.|TRBD2|TRBV19
CASSIIAGAYTGELFF
TGTGCCAGTAGTATAATAGCGGGAGCCTACACCGGGGAGCTGTTTTTT
>TRBJ1-1|once|TRBD1|TRBV28
CASGVSTGANTEAFF
TGTGCCAGCGGAGTGTCGACAGGGGCGAACACTGAAGCTTTCTTT
>TRBJ2-1|.|.|TRBV7-2
CASSFDRSSYNEQFF
TGTGCCAGCAGCTTTGACAGGAGCTCCTACAATGAGCAGTTCTTC
>TRBJ2-2|.|.|TRBV7-2
CASSSDARALWAGGELFF
TGTGCCAGCAGCTCCGACGCCCGGGCCTTATGGGCGGGCGGGGAGCTGTTTTTT
>TRBJ2-1|.|TRBD2|TRBV5-1
CASRTGTSGRRYNEQFF
TGCGCCAGCAGAACCGGGACTAGCGGGAGAAGATACAATGAGCAGTTCTTC
>TRBJ1-1|.|.|TRBV28
CASSFGKGPKNTEAFF
TGTGCCAGCAGTTTCGGCAAGGGGCCCAAAAACACTGAAGCTTTCTTT
>TRBJ2-5|.|TRBD2|TRBV5-4
CASSTSGSMETQYF
TGTGCCAGCAGCACTAGCGGGAGTATGGAGACCCAGTACTTC
>TRBJ1-5|.|.|TRBV10-3
CAIIPTPGPFYSNQPQHF
TGTGCCATCATACCCACCCCTGGGCCATTTTATAGCAATCAGCCCCAGCATTTT
>TRBJ1-4|.|.|TRBV7-9
CASSSTDGQSEKLFF
TGTGCCAGCAGCTCCACAGATGGACAGTCGGAAAAACTGTTTTTT
>TRBJ2-3|.|.|TRBV28
CASSSNTDTQYF
TGTGCCAGCAGTTCAAACACAGATACGCAGTATTTT
>TRBJ2-2|.|TRBD2|TRBV29-1
CSVRLAGGTGELFF
TGCAGCGTGCGGCTAGCGGGAGGGACCGGGGAGCTGTTTTTT
>TRBJ1-3|.|.|TRBV7-9
CASSPLDTPGNTIYF
TGTGCCAGCAGCCCCCTGGACACCCCCGGAAACACCATATATTTT
>TRBJ1-1|.|.|TRBV27
CASSLSSGSTEAFF
TGTGCCAGCAGTTTATCAAGTGGGAGCACTGAAGCTTTCTTT
>TRBJ1-2|.|.|TRBV5-6
CASSYRVSNYGYTF
TGTGCCAGCAGCTACAGGGTGTCTAACTATGGCTACACCTTC
>TRBJ2-7|.|TRBD2|TRBV19
CASRKTSGLSYEQYF
TGTGCCAGTAGGAAAACTAGCGGGCTGTCGTACGAGCAGTACTTC
>TRBJ1-1|.|.|TRBV27
CASSLQGLGTEAFF
TGTGCCAGCAGTTTACAGGGGCTGGGTACTGAAGCTTTCTTT
>TRBJ1-3|.|.|TRBV9
CASSPGDGNTIYF
TGTGCCAGCAGCCCAGGGGATGGAAACACCATATATTTT
>TRBJ2-7|.|.|TRBV2
CASSERYEQYF
TGTGCCAGCAGTGAGAGGTACGAGCAGTACTTC
>TRBJ2-3|.|TRBD2|TRBV7-2
CASSSGVLAGAVGDTQYF
TGTGCCAGCAGCTCCGGCGTACTAGCGGGAGCCGTGGGTGATACGCAGTATTTT
>TRBJ2-5|.|TRBD1|TRBV9
CASSDSQGAVETQYF
TGTGCCAGCAGCGATAGTCAGGGGGCTGTTGAGACCCAGTACTTC
>TRBJ2-7|.|TRBD2|TRBV28
CASSFGGSITYEQYF
TGTGCCAGCAGTTTTGGCGGGAGCATCACCTACGAGCAGTACTTC
>TRBJ2-7|medium-sized|.|TRBV6-1
CASSHSYEQYF
TGTGCCAGCAGCCACTCCTACGAGCAGTACTTC
>TRBJ2-1|.|.|TRBV30
CAWSSWTKNEQFF
TGTGCCTGGAGTTCATGGACTAAAAATGAGCAGTTCTTC
>TRBJ1-1|.|.|TRBV5-1
CASSADGIAGTEAFF
TGCGCCAGCAGCGCGGATGGAATTGCTGGTACTGAAGCTTTCTTT
>TRBJ2-7|.|TRBD2|TRBV7-9
CASSFGTSGRDEQYF
TGTGCCAGCAGCTTTGGGACTAGCGGGAGAGACGAGCAGTACTTC
>TRBJ2-5|.|.|TRBV2
CASRGKKRELKETQYF
TGTGCCAGCAGGGGAAAAAAACGGGAGTTGAAGGAGACCCAGTACTTC
>TRBJ2-2|.|TRBD2|TRBV11-2
CASSLAGTRWTGELFF
TGTGCCAGCAGCTTGGCCGGGACTAGATGGACCGGGGAGCTGTTTTTT
>TRBJ2-7|.|.|TRBV29-1
CSVCPDSSYEQYF
TGCAGCGTTTGCCCGGACAGCTCCTACGAGCAGTACTTC
>TRBJ1-5|once|TRBD1|TRBV19
CASSNRQGRNQPQHF
TGTGCCAGTAGTAATCGACAGGGGAGAAATCAGCCCCAGCATTTT
>TRBJ1-2|few|TRBD1|TRBV25-1
CASSEGTAYGYTF
TGTGCCAGCAGTGAAGGGACAGCCTATGGCTACACCTTC
>TRBJ2-7|.|TRBD1|TRBV5-6
CASSRDRAREQYF
TGTGCCAGCAGCCGAGACAGGGCTCGCGAGCAGTACTTC
>TRBJ2-7|.|.|TRBV2
CASRAVTYEQYF
TGTGCCAGCAGAGCGGTTACCTACGAGCAGTACTTC
>TRBJ1-2|.|.|TRBV5-4
CASSLGTNYGYTF
TGTGCCAGCAGCTTGGGGACAAACTATGGCTACACCTTC
>TRBJ2-1|.|.|TRBV6-5
CASSTRLIYNEQFF
TGTGCCAGCAGTACAAGACTCATATACAATGAGCAGTTCTTC
>TRBJ1-2|.|TRBD1|TRBV29-1
CSVAQGATGYTF
TGCAGCGTGGCACAGGGGGCGACGGGCTACACCTTC
>TRBJ1-2|.|TRBD1|TRBV19
CASKTRDRGSQGYTF
TGTGCCAGTAAGACCCGGGACAGGGGGAGTCAGGGCTACACCTTC
>TRBJ2-5|once|.|TRBV9
CASSVTYRQETQYF
TGTGCCAGCAGCGTAACTTACCGCCAAGAGACCCAGTACTTC
>TRBJ1-2|.|.|TRBV5-1
CASSLTPWTTRSYGYTF
TGCGCCAGCAGCTTGACCCCTTGGACAACAAGAAGCTATGGCTACACCTTC
>TRBJ2-7|once|TRBD1|TRBV6-1
CASRPGQGFGEQYF
TGTGCCAGCAGGCCGGGACAGGGATTCGGTGAGCAGTACTTC
>TRBJ2-5|.|TRBD2|TRBV9
CASSPAPGLAIETQYF
TGTGCCAGCAGCCCCGCCCCGGGACTAGCTATCGAGACCCAGTACTTC
>TRBJ2-5|.|TRBD2|TRBV27
CASSSLAGQETQYF
TGTGCCAGCAGTTCTTTAGCGGGGCAAGAGACCCAGTACTTC
>TRBJ1-5|few|TRBD1|TRBV11-2
CASSLGTGGQPQHF
TGTGCCAGCAGCTTGGGGACAGGGGGACAGCCCCAGCATTTT